This passage covers 15 T cell receptor beta chains from one sample sequenced in a study of shared clonotypes between healthy human individuals. Assay used: immunoSEQ multiplex PCR; TCRdb lists only in-frame clones, some missing. Of 2,500,000 or so clones detected, under 95% appear once; the ten largest clones hold around 0.4%. Material: naive CD4+ T cells from PBMCs. The sample's subset: CD45RA+ positively selected. Receptor source: a man in his late teens or twenties in good health. Some clones in this sample may be carry-over from other donors' samples.

The rearrangement uses TRBV30 and TRBJ2-1; 8 nucleotides agree with TRBD2. The V gene end was trimmed by 3 bases and the J gene end by 9 bases; junction bases not matched to a gene: 7. The CDR3 totals 13 residues. Germline CDR1 GTSNPN, CDR2 SVGIG (reference sequence). The CDR3 reads CAWSGGVAGEQFF. CDR3 in DNA: TGTGCCTGGAGCGGGGGGGTAGCCGGTGAGCAGTTCTTC. Filled out from reference TRBV30 and TRBJ2-1, the complete variable domain reads SQTIHQWPATLVQPVGSPLSLECTVEGTSNPNLYWYRQAAGRGLQLLFYSVGIGQISSEVPQNLSASRPQDRQFILSSKKLLLSDSGFYLCAWSGGVAGEQFFGPGTRLTVL.

The V call is TRBV7-9, the J call TRBJ1-2; maybe TRBD1 (6 bases). Per germline, CDR1 SEHNR and CDR2 FQNEAQ (reference sequence). Trimming cost V 5 bases and J 7 bases, with 17 bases left between them. The CDR3 covers 14 residues. The CDR3, as DNA: TGTGCCAGCAGCCACCGCCCAGGGGCAATTGGCTACACCTTC. It codes for CASSHRPGAIGYTF.

This chain uses TRBV14 with TRBJ2-3; a weak D match, TRBD2 (6 bases). The germline CDR1 and CDR2 sequences are SGHDN and FVKESK. V was shortened by 0 bases and J by 1 base, with 11 bases between the two germline ends. The CDR3 spans 16 residues. As DNA, the CDR3 is TGTGCCAGCAGCCAAGATTACGGGAGACGCACAGATACGCAGTATTTT. Translation: CASSQDYGRRTDTQYF.

The chain joins TRBV5-1 to TRBJ2-1; D possibly corresponds to TRBD2 (6 bases). CDR1 and CDR2 (germline): SGHRS, YFSETQ. V was pared by 5 bases and J by 4 bases, with 19 bases between. CDR3 length: 16 amino acids. CDR3 loop: CASRPEPEGLYNEQFF. The CDR3 DNA is TGCGCCAGCAGACCGGAACCGGAGGGCCTGTACAATGAGCAGTTCTTC.

V gene TRBV11-2 combines with J gene TRBJ2-7; D call uncertain. The V end was cut by 2 bases, the J end by 1 base, with 9 bases between. The germline CDR1 and CDR2 sequences are SGHAT and FQNNGV. The length of the CDR3 is 14 residues. The DNA for the CDR3 is TGTGCCAGCAGCTTAATCTCTATTTCCTACGAGCAGTACTTC. As protein: CASSLISISYEQYF.

This clone was seen just once. This chain connects TRBV5-1 to TRBJ1-2; D might be TRBD1 (5 bases). There are 15 residues in the CDR3. Germline V CDR1 and CDR2: SGHRS, YFSETQ. Trimming pared 4 bases from V and 4 bases from J, leaving 17 bases between. CDR3 amino acids: CASSPGLGGSYGYTF. The CDR3 DNA follows: TGCGCCAGCAGCCCGGGCCTCGGGGGGTCCTATGGCTACACCTTC.

The J gene is TRBJ1-1, the V gene TRBV6-1; D might be TRBD1 (5 bases). In germline, CDR1 is MNHNS, CDR2 SASEGT. Trimming pared 2 bases from V and 9 bases from J, leaving 16 bases between. The CDR3 is 14 residues long. The CDR3 nucleotides are TGTGCCAGCAGTGAACCAGGGCGAGAGAACAAAGCTTTCTTT. It codes for CASSEPGRENKAFF.

This clone was counted between two and nine times. The V call is TRBV30, the J call TRBJ1-5; D gene uncertain. The CDR3 length is 13 residues. V was pared by 1 base and J by 8 bases, with 12 bases between. Germline V gene data show CDR1 as GTSNPN and CDR2 as SVGIG (reference sequence). CDR3 loop: CAWSERSGEPQHF. CDR3 DNA sequence: TGTGCCTGGAGTGAAAGGTCTGGGGAGCCCCAGCATTTT.

The V gene is TRBV5-4, the J gene TRBJ2-5, with D perhaps TRBD1 (6 bases). The length of the CDR3 is 13 residues. The V end lost 0 bases, the J end lost 6 bases, and 9 bases lay between the germline ends. Germline CDR1 reads SGHNT; CDR2 reads YYREEE (reference sequence). DNA of the CDR3: TGTGCCAGCAGCTTGGGCCAGGGGAAGACCCAGTACTTC. Amino acids: CASSLGQGKTQYF. Combining the CDR3 with reference TRBV5-4 and TRBJ2-5 gives the whole variable domain ETGVTQSPTHLIKTRGQQVTLRCSSQSGHNTVSWYQQALGQGPQFIFQYYREEENGRGNFPPRFSGLQFPNYSSELNVNALELDDSALYLCASSLGQGKTQYFGPGTRLLVL.

About this clone itself: The sample carries other DNA sequences with the same CDR3. V gene TRBV4-2 combines with J gene TRBJ2-5; 7 bases line up with TRBD1. V lost 3 bases, J lost 5 bases, and 6 bases stayed unmatched. Germline-derived CDR1 and CDR2 are LGHNA and YNFKEQ. This CDR3 is built from 14 residues. The CDR3 sequence: CASSQGQSQETQYF. The CDR3 DNA follows: TGTGCCAGCAGCCAGGGACAGTCGCAGGAGACCCAGTACTTC.

A few counts support this clone. This chain links TRBV5-6 with TRBJ2-7; 10 bases line up with TRBD1. The CDR3 is 16 amino acids. V dropped 0 bases and J dropped 5; count of bases not matched to a gene: 8. CDR1 is SGHDT and CDR2 is YYEEEE in the germline V gene. The chain's CDR3 is CASSLVKGTGAHEQYF. Written as DNA, the CDR3 is TGTGCCAGCAGCTTGGTTAAAGGGACAGGGGCCCACGAGCAGTACTTC.

V gene TRBV14 combines with J gene TRBJ2-1; TRBD1 agrees at 10 bases. After removal of 6 bases from V and 4 bases from J, the junction contained 6 bases not matched to a gene. Germline V gene sequence: CDR1 SGHDN, CDR2 FVKESK. The CDR3 totals 15 residues. The CDR3 spells CASSTDRGRYNEQFF. The CDR3 nucleotides read TGTGCCAGCAGTACTGACAGGGGGCGTTACAATGAGCAGTTCTTC.

The J gene is TRBJ2-3, the V gene TRBV5-4; 9 bases agree with TRBD2. The V gene's germline CDR1 is SGHNT and CDR2 YYREEE (reference sequence). The J segment lost 0 bases and the V segment lost 4 bases, leaving 18 bases of the junction unmatched. The CDR3 totals 20 residues. The CDR3 region is CASSAYSVLAGTESTDTQYF. Written as DNA, the CDR3 is TGTGCCAGCAGCGCCTATAGCGTCCTAGCGGGAACCGAAAGCACAGATACGCAGTATTTT.

DNA for the CDR3: TGTGCCAGCAGTTCACAGGGGACCGGGGAGCTGTTTTTT. Translating it yields CASSSQGTGELFF. This sequence joins TRBV2 and TRBJ2-2; TRBD1 matches 7 bases. The junction had 2 bases not matched to a gene; V was cut back by 5 bases and J by 5 bases. Germline-derived CDR1 and CDR2 are SNHLY and FYNNEI. This CDR3 region has 13 residues. Using reference TRBV2 and TRBJ2-2 for the parts outside the CDR3, the full variable domain is EPEVTQTPSHQVTQMGQEVILRCVPISNHLYFYWYRQILGQKVEFLVSFYNNEISEKSEIFDDQFSVERPDGSNFTLKIRSTKLEDSAMYFCASSSQGTGELFFGEGSRLTVL.

V is TRBV5-1 and J is TRBJ2-3, with D tentatively TRBD1 or TRBD2 (5 bases each). The germline gives CDR1 SGHRS, CDR2 YFSETQ. V was clipped by 5 bases and J by 4 bases, with 14 bases between them. The CDR3 is 14 amino acids. The DNA of the CDR3 is TGCGCCAGCAGGGATGCTCAGGGACCAGATACGCAGTATTTT. The encoded protein is CASRDAQGPDTQYF.